Listed here is a single T cell receptor beta chain. The entry originates in a study of blood T cell repertoires in COVID-19. Study-level background: The United States, Italy and Spain were the sources of the acute and convalescent COVID-19 samples. T cells, B-cell-depleted T cells, or PBMCs supplied cDNA or gDNA.

Original processing notes: How many nucleated cells were present was estimated from reference gene primer amplification. Repertoires were generated with immunoSEQ multiplex PCR, while TCRdb's copy carries only in-frame clones and drops some. V and J calls and clone size are those listed in that table; D and trimming were worked out from the DNA. Among tens of thousands of clones listed, under 90% were seen once. The sequence was collected from a woman aged 70 to 79 with acute or convalescent COVID-19. Sequenced input: peripheral blood.

This CDR3 is CASVTGGNTEAFF. CDR3 DNA: TGTGCCAGCGTGACAGGGGGAAACACTGAAGCTTTCTTT. V and J are TRBV28 and TRBJ1-1, with TRBD1 matching 9 bases. Germline CDR1 reads MDHEN; CDR2 reads SYDVKM. The CDR3 spans 13 residues. The junction had 3 bases not matched to a gene; V was cut back by 8 bases and J by 2 bases.